These T cell receptor beta chains were read from a single sample in a study of blood T cell repertoires in COVID-19. Sequencing used immunoSEQ multiplex PCR; TCRdb keeps in-frame clones, though not all of them. This table holds about 110,000 clones, roughly 81% found once. Sample: peripheral blood. The source of these receptors is a human donor in a cohort sampled during active COVID-19. Each CDR3 is given with its conserved first and last residue. Fields, in order: clone size, V gene, J gene, D gene, CDR3 DNA, CDR3 protein. D genes are given only for firm matches. For some rows the clone size is stated as once, few or many, or as a class when expanded; others skip it.

>-|TRBV19|TRBJ1-2|TRBD1
TGTGCCAGTAGCCCTTCCCCGGGACAGGCTCCACTCTATGGCTACACCTTC
CASSPSPGQAPLYGYTF
>-|TRBV6-5|TRBJ2-1|TRBD1
TGTGCCAGCAGCCAGACAGGGAGTGAGCAGTTCTTC
CASSQTGSEQFF
>-|TRBV5-6|TRBJ1-2|-
TGTGCCAGCAGCCCGGGTGACTATGGCTACACCTTC
CASSPGDYGYTF
>few|TRBV7-9|TRBJ2-7|-
TGTGCCAGCAGCTTAGGTTGGCAGGATAACTCCTACGAGCAGTACTTC
CASSLGWQDNSYEQYF
>once|TRBV27|TRBJ2-3|-
TGTGCCAGCAGCGCACACCCAGCGCGCGGCACGCAGTATTTT
CASSAHPARGTQYF
>-|TRBV7-3|TRBJ2-3|-
TGTGCCAGCAGCTTATCCGGGACAACCGTTACGCAGTATTTT
CASSLSGTTVTQYF
>-|TRBV4-3|TRBJ2-7|-
TGCGCCAGCAGCCAAGATCTCGGGAGCTCCTACGAGCAGTACTTC
CASSQDLGSSYEQYF
>-|TRBV6-5|TRBJ1-1|-
TGTGCCAGCAACCTAGGGGAGAACACTGAAGCTTTCTTT
CASNLGENTEAFF
>-|TRBV19|TRBJ1-2|-
TGTGCCAGTAGTATTTCGGGGGACTATGGCTACACCTTC
CASSISGDYGYTF
>-|TRBV3-1/TRBV3-2|TRBJ1-1|TRBD1
TGTGCCAGCAGCCCCCGACCGCCGACAGGGGAGAACACTGAAGCTTTCTTT
CASSPRPPTGENTEAFF
>-|TRBV4-2|TRBJ2-1|TRBD2
TGTGCCAGCAGCCCCAAAACTTTGGGGACTAGCTACAACAATGAGCAGTTCTTC
CASSPKTLGTSYNNEQFF
>once|TRBV7-3|TRBJ2-3|TRBD2
TGTGCCAGCAGCCCCACTAGCGGGATAGGTGCAGATACGCAGTATTTT
CASSPTSGIGADTQYF
>-|TRBV7-2|TRBJ2-1|TRBD2
TGTGCCAGCAGCTCAGTGGGGACTATCGACGGTGAGCAGTTCTTC
CASSSVGTIDGEQFF
>-|TRBV28|TRBJ1-4|-
TGTGCCAGCAGCTACGGAGGGACTCATGAAAAACTGTTTTTT
CASSYGGTHEKLFF
>once|TRBV4-3|TRBJ1-2|TRBD1
TGCGCCAGCAGCCAAGGACAGGGGGTGGATGGCTACACCTTC
CASSQGQGVDGYTF
>-|TRBV18|TRBJ2-7|TRBD1
TGTGCCAGCTCACCATCAGGACAGGGGTATTACGAGCAGTACTTC
CASSPSGQGYYEQYF
>-|TRBV14|TRBJ2-3|-
TGTGCCAGCACAGGGGTGACGCAGTATTTT
CASTGVTQYF
>-|TRBV5-6|TRBJ2-5|TRBD1
TGTGCCAGCAGCCAGGACAGGCTCCAAGAGACCCAGTACTTC
CASSQDRLQETQYF
>-|TRBV21-1|TRBJ2-1|-
TGTGCCAGCAGCAAAGGGGGGGCTAGCGGGAGATTCCACAATGAGCAGTTCTTC
CASSKGGASGRFHNEQFF
>-|TRBV19|TRBJ2-3|TRBD2
TGTGCCAGTAGCATGGGACTAGCGGCCGGAGATACGCAGTATTTT
CASSMGLAAGDTQYF
>-|TRBV11-3|TRBJ1-1|-
TGTGCCAGCAGCGGGACAAGGAACACTGAAGCTTTCTTT
CASSGTRNTEAFF
>-|TRBV2|TRBJ1-2|-
TGTGCCAGCAGGGACAGTTCGGGCTATGGCTACACCTTC
CASRDSSGYGYTF
>medium-sized|TRBV9|TRBJ1-6|TRBD1
TGTGCCAGCAGCGGACAGGGGAATTATAATTCACCCCTCCACTTT
CASSGQGNYNSPLHF
>-|TRBV2|TRBJ2-3|-
TGTGCCACCCAGACAGGCGATAACACAGATACGCAGTATTTT
CATQTGDNTDTQYF
>-|TRBV5-5|TRBJ1-1|-
TGTGCCAGCAGCTTGTCTGCGGGGGCAAGGAACACTGAAGCTTTCTTT
CASSLSAGARNTEAFF
>-|TRBV15|TRBJ2-7|TRBD2
TGTGCCACCAGCAGAGATCGGGGGGGCTACGAGCAGTACTTC
CATSRDRGGYEQYF
>-|TRBV7-2|TRBJ1-3|TRBD1
TGTGCCAGCAGCCGGCGGGTCCCGGACAGGTCCTCTGGAAACACCATATATTTT
CASSRRVPDRSSGNTIYF
>-|TRBV7-9|TRBJ2-3|-
TGTGCCACCTATGCTTTGGGAGACACAGATACGCAGTATTTT
CATYALGDTDTQYF
>-|TRBV19|TRBJ1-1|-
TGTGCCAGTAGTGGGGGCAGGGCTTCGAACACTGAAGCTTTCTTT
CASSGGRASNTEAFF
>-|TRBV7-2|TRBJ2-5|-
TGTGCCAGCAGCTTAGACCCCACACCGCAAGAGACCCAGTACTTC
CASSLDPTPQETQYF
>-|TRBV24-1|TRBJ2-5|-
TGTGCCACCAGTGATTTTGTAGGGGGACAAGAGACCCAGTACTTC
CATSDFVGGQETQYF
>-|TRBV7-6|TRBJ2-5|-
TGTGCCAGCAGCTCCCGGGAGGGGGACAGGGAAATCCCAGAGACCCAGTACTTC
CASSSREGDREIPETQYF
>-|TRBV6-2/TRBV6-3|TRBJ2-7|-
TGTGCCAGCAGTTACTCTCGAGCGGACGTCTACGAGCAGTACTTC
CASSYSRADVYEQYF
>-|TRBV19|TRBJ2-1|-
TGTGCCAGTAGTATCGGCGGACTAACTTACAATGAGCAGTTCTTC
CASSIGGLTYNEQFF
>-|TRBV2|TRBJ1-4|-
TGTGCCAGCATGGACATTACAACTAATGAAAAACTGTTTTTT
CASMDITTNEKLFF
>-|TRBV9|TRBJ2-1|TRBD2
TGTGCCAGCAGCGCGGGGACTAGCGGCTACAATGAGCAGTTCTTC
CASSAGTSGYNEQFF
>few|TRBV7-9|TRBJ1-2|-
TGTGCCAGCAGCTTGGAGATACTTAACTATGGCTACACCTTC
CASSLEILNYGYTF
>-|TRBV9|TRBJ2-7|TRBD2
TGTGCCAGCAGCGCGGGACTAGCGGGAGGCGGGCTTGGGAACGAGCAGTACTTC
CASSAGLAGGGLGNEQYF
>-|TRBV5-4|TRBJ2-7|TRBD2
TGTGCCAGCAGCTTTGGCGGGGGAACCTACGAGCAGTACTTC
CASSFGGGTYEQYF
>-|TRBV10-3|TRBJ2-1|TRBD2
TGTGCCATCAGTGCCCCGACTAGCGGGACCGGCTACAATGAGCAGTTCTTC
CAISAPTSGTGYNEQFF
>-|TRBV5-4|TRBJ1-3|-
TGTGCCAGCAGGAGGAGCAGCGAACCTGGAAACACCATATATTTT
CASRRSSEPGNTIYF
>once|TRBV7-9|TRBJ2-3|-
TGTGCCAGCACCCTTAGCACAGATACGCAGTATTTT
CASTLSTDTQYF
>few|TRBV7-9|TRBJ1-1|-
TGTGCCAGCAGCTTAGTTAACAGGGATGAAGCTTTCTTT
CASSLVNRDEAFF
>-|TRBV29-1|TRBJ1-1|TRBD1
TGCAGCGGGGGGAGGGGACAGACCAACACTGAAGCTTTCTTT
CSGGRGQTNTEAFF
>-|TRBV2|TRBJ2-7|-
TGTGCCAGTTCTCTCAATAAGGACTCCGCGATGTACGAGCAGTACTTC
CASSLNKDSAMYEQYF
>once|TRBV19|TRBJ2-3|-
TGTGCCAGTAGTATCGCCAGGGATTACTGGATATCCCCAACAGATACGCAGTATTTT
CASSIARDYWISPTDTQYF
>few|TRBV5-1|TRBJ2-2|TRBD2
TGCGCCAGCAGCTTGGAAACTAGCGGGAACACCGGGGAGCTGTTTTTT
CASSLETSGNTGELFF
>-|TRBV5-1|TRBJ1-1|-
TGCGCCAGCAGCGGCGCAGGGAGGGGTTGGTCTGAAGCTTTCTTT
CASSGAGRGWSEAFF
>few|TRBV5-1|TRBJ2-1|TRBD1
TGCGCCAGCAGCACGACAGGGGGGTTTCAGTTCTTC
CASSTTGGFQFF
>-|TRBV5-6|TRBJ2-3|-
TGTGCCAGCAGCTCCTTCACAGGATTCCTCGAATATACGCAGTATTTT
CASSSFTGFLEYTQYF
>-|TRBV6-6|TRBJ1-4|TRBD1
TGTGCCAGCAGACCGTTGACAGGGGAGAGTGAAAAACTGTTTTTT
CASRPLTGESEKLFF
>-|TRBV19|TRBJ1-2|TRBD1
TGTGCCAGTAGCGAACATCACGACAGGGCTACATATGGCTACACCTTC
CASSEHHDRATYGYTF
>-|TRBV4-2|TRBJ2-3|TRBD2
TGTGCCAGCAGCCAGGAGAGCGGGGGGGCCGGTACAGATACGCAGTATTTT
CASSQESGGAGTDTQYF
>-|TRBV24-1|TRBJ1-5|-
TGTGCCACCAGTGATGGACAGCCCCTAGGCAATCAGCCCCAGCATTTT
CATSDGQPLGNQPQHF
>-|TRBV6-5|TRBJ1-4|TRBD1
TGTGCCAGCAGTACGCAGGGGGAAGGTGTAAAACTGTTTTTT
CASSTQGEGVKLFF